These 3 T cell receptor beta chains came from one sample sequenced in a study of graft-versus-host responses after intestinal transplantation. Repertoires were generated with immunoSEQ multiplex PCR, while TCRdb's copy carries only in-frame clones and drops some. The sample lists fewer than 120,000 clones, roughly 93% occurring once. Antigens for these TCRs are unknown. This specimen was unstimulated CD8+ T cells sorted from spleen or lymph node cells, taken before intestinal transplant. The receptors were sampled from a human donor who received an intestinal transplant.

The CDR3 DNA sequence: TGTGCCAGCAGCTTAGGAGGGGGACTCGTCGCCGGGGAGCTGTTTTTT. Its translation: CASSLGGGLVAGELFF. This sequence joins TRBV11-3 and TRBJ2-2; D tentatively fits TRBD1 or TRBD2 (6 bases each). The V gene lost 1 base and the J gene lost 6 bases, with 15 bases spanning the gap. CDR1 and CDR2 from the germline V gene are SGHNT and YENEEA. The CDR3 covers 16 residues.

J is TRBJ2-7 and V is TRBV11-3, with 8 bases lining up with TRBD2. The V gene's germline CDR1 is SGHNT and CDR2 YENEEA. CDR3 length: 16 residues. V shed 5 bases, J shed 5 bases, and the junction held 14 bases outside the gene matches. Here the CDR3 DNA reads TGTGCCAGCAGCCCAACTCTCGAAGCGGGAGACCACGAGCAGTACTTC. Amino acids: CASSPTLEAGDHEQYF.

The chain carries TRBV6-5 and TRBJ2-5; possibly TRBD2 for D (5 bases). The germline V and J ends were trimmed by 2 bases and 2 bases, with 9 bases remaining between them. Germline CDR1 is MNHEY and CDR2 is SVGAGI. The CDR3 has 14 amino acids. Written as DNA, the CDR3 is TGTGCCAGCAGTTACGGACTGAATCAAGAGACCCAGTACTTC. Amino acid sequence: CASSYGLNQETQYF.